These 4 T cell receptor beta chains came from one sample sequenced in a study of cytomegalovirus exposure and HLA in healthy donors. In the PCR, 60 Vbeta and 13 Jbeta primers were used. Profiling relied on immunoSEQ multiplex PCR, and the TCRdb table lists in-frame clones only, not all of them. The sample lists about 140,000 clones; 79% were seen once. Sequencing was done on a sample of PBMCs. These receptors all come from a female donor in good health and CMV-seronegative.

The gene calls are TRBV7-2 and TRBJ2-4; 7 nucleotides line up with TRBD2. With 1 base clipped from V and 6 bases from J, the junction kept 6 bases outside the gene matches. Germline V CDR1 and CDR2: SGHTA, FQGNSA. The CDR3 extends over 15 amino acids. CDR3 nucleotide sequence: TGTGCCAGCAGCTTAGGGTCGGGGGGAGGAAACATTCAGTACTTC. Amino acids: CASSLGSGGGNIQYF.

The chain links TRBV10-3 to TRBJ1-1; D perhaps matches TRBD1 (6 bases). Trimming removed 6 bases at V and 1 base at J, with 9 bases between. This CDR3 spans 13 amino acids. Germline V lookup: CDR1 ENHRY, CDR2 SYGVKD. CDR3 sequence reads: CAIRQGTNTEAFF. The CDR3 region has the DNA TGTGCCATCAGACAGGGCACGAACACTGAAGCTTTCTTT.

The chain uses TRBV5-4 and TRBJ2-5, with TRBD2 matching 11 bases. The CDR3 runs to 13 residues. Germline lookup yields CDR1 SGHNT and CDR2 YYREEE (reference sequence). Germline trimming cut 5 bases from V and 5 bases from J; bases unmatched to any gene: 2. The DNA for the CDR3 is TGTGCCAGCAGTTTAGCGGGAGGGGAGACCCAGTACTTC. This gives the protein CASSLAGGETQYF.

J is TRBJ2-7 and V is TRBV7-8, with TRBD1 matching over 11 bases. The germline gives CDR1 SGHVS, CDR2 FQNEAQ. V trimming: 1 base; J trimming: 6 bases; junction bases outside the gene matches: 2. The CDR3 totals 14 residues. CDR3 nucleotides: TGTGCCAGCAGCTTAGGGACAGGGGGCCTCGAGCAGTACTTC. Translated: CASSLGTGGLEQYF.